The 30 T cell receptor beta chains below come from one sample, sequenced in a study of blood T cell repertoires in COVID-19. TCRdb's table, derived via immunoSEQ multiplex PCR, lists solely in-frame clones and lacks some. The sample lists a few hundred thousand clones; under 90% were seen once. Specimen: PBMCs or T cells enriched from blood (not recorded which). All receptors come from a woman in her forties or fifties who had been exposed to COVID-19.

The rearrangement joins TRBV5-4 to TRBJ2-3; 12 bases agree with TRBD1. This CDR3 contains 18 residues. Germline CDR1 SGHNT, CDR2 YYREEE (reference sequence). The trim removed 7 bases at V and 1 base at J, leaving 13 bases unmatched. The CDR3 DNA sequence: TGTGCCAGCGCGGGACAGGGGGCCCCCAGCGCAGGCACAGATACGCAGTATTTT. This gives the protein CASAGQGAPSAGTDTQYF. Using reference TRBV5-4 and TRBJ2-3 for the parts outside the CDR3, the full variable domain is ETGVTQSPTHLIKTRGQQVTLRCSSQSGHNTVSWYQQALGQGPQFIFQYYREEENGRGNFPPRFSGLQFPNYSSELNVNALELDDSALYLCASAGQGAPSAGTDTQYFGPGTRLTVL.

V gene TRBV4-1 combines with J gene TRBJ1-2; 7 bases map to TRBD1. Losses at the gene ends were 2 bases for V and 8 bases for J; bases not matched to a gene: 14. Germline V gene data show CDR1 as MGHRA and CDR2 as YSYEKL. The CDR3 is made up of 16 amino acids. The CDR3 loop reads CASSQLTDRVMRGYTF. The CDR3 DNA follows: TGCGCCAGCAGCCAATTAACAGACAGGGTAATGCGAGGCTACACCTTC.

V gene TRBV19 combines with J gene TRBJ1-1; no definite D call. V lost 7 bases, J lost 0 bases, and 15 bases lay in between. The CDR3 contains 15 residues. Germline values: CDR1 LNHDA, CDR2 SQIVND (reference sequence). The CDR3, as DNA: TGTGCCAGTAAGAGGGCCACACGCATGAACACTGAAGCTTTCTTT. The encoded protein is CASKRATRMNTEAFF.

The rearrangement uses TRBV7-9 and TRBJ1-4; tentatively, D is TRBD1 (6 bases). The CDR3 loop spans 13 amino acids. Germline loops: CDR1 SEHNR, CDR2 FQNEAQ (reference sequence). Between the trimmed V and J ends, which lost 5 bases and 14 bases, there was a span of 18 bases. The CDR3 spells CASSARQEEVLFF. The CDR3 nucleotides read TGTGCCAGCAGCGCCAGACAGGAAGAGGTCCTGTTTTTT.

V gene TRBV5-6 combines with J gene TRBJ2-5, with D unresolved. Deletions cut 4 bases from V and 0 bases from J, with 7 bases between. Germline CDR1 SGHDT, CDR2 YYEEEE. The CDR3 has 13 residues. CDR3 nucleotide sequence: TGTGCCAGCAGCCTTCAGGACCAAGAGACCCAGTACTTC. It codes for CASSLQDQETQYF.

The chain carries TRBV5-1 and TRBJ1-4; 8 bases map to TRBD1. Germline CDR1 is SGHRS and CDR2 is YFSETQ. CDR3 length equals 15 residues. The V and J ends lost 4 bases and 4 bases, in that order; junction bases with no gene match: 6. CDR3 DNA: TGCGCCAGCAGCCTCGGACAGGGCGGTAATGAAAAACTGTTTTTT. This sequence encodes CASSLGQGGNEKLFF.

This chain uses TRBV25-1 with TRBJ1-2; D perhaps matches TRBD1 (5 bases). Germline V gene sequence: CDR1 MGHDK, CDR2 SYGVNS. The V gene lost 0 bases and the J gene lost 5 bases, with 13 bases spanning the gap. The CDR3 has 15 amino acids. This CDR3 is CASSEYGGALYGYTF. The CDR3 nucleotides are TGTGCCAGCAGTGAATATGGAGGGGCGCTATATGGCTACACCTTC.

In its sample, this clone was seen once. The V call is TRBV7-9, the J call TRBJ1-3; D is unclear. Germline CDR1 SEHNR, CDR2 FQNEAQ (reference sequence). There are 15 residues in the CDR3. Trimming shortened V by 3 bases and J by 0 bases, and 9 bases separated the two germline ends. The CDR3 DNA follows: TGTGCCAGCAGCTTCGGTCCCACCTCTGGAAACACCATATATTTT. Amino acids: CASSFGPTSGNTIYF.

This clone occurred a few times. The rearrangement uses TRBV28 and TRBJ2-7; TRBD1 aligns across 9 bases. V gave up 3 bases and J gave up 7 bases; unmatched junction bases: 7. From germline, CDR1 is MDHEN and CDR2 SYDVKM. This CDR3 contains 14 residues. CDR3 coding DNA: TGTGCCAGCAGTTTTGTACAGGGGGCAAATGAGCAGTACTTC. Translated: CASSFVQGANEQYF.

The rearrangement uses TRBV4-1 and TRBJ2-3, with 11 bases matching TRBD1. There are 15 residues in the CDR3. V was pared by 2 bases and J by 4 bases, with 2 bases of the junction left unmatched. The germline gives CDR1 MGHRA, CDR2 YSYEKL. The CDR3 region has the DNA TGCGCCAGCAGCCAATGGACAGGGGGCGCAGATACGCAGTATTTT. It translates to CASSQWTGGADTQYF.

This chain links TRBV18 with TRBJ1-6; D is ambiguous. CDR1 and CDR2 (germline): KGHSH, LQKENI. V shed 0 bases and J shed 5 bases, with 8 bases lying between them. The CDR3 is 15 residues long. The CDR3 region has the DNA TGTGCCAGCTCACCACCGAACAGCAATAATTCACCCCTCCACTTT. It specifies CASSPPNSNNSPLHF.

The genes are TRBV15 and TRBJ2-1; weak D call: TRBD1 (5 bases). The germline V and J ends were trimmed by 9 bases and 5 bases, with 14 bases remaining between them. The germline V gene has CDR1 LNHNV and CDR2 YYDKDF (reference sequence). This CDR3 spans 13 amino acids. The DNA for the CDR3 is TGTGCCACATGGGGCTCGATAAACAATGAGCAGTTCTTC. This gives the protein CATWGSINNEQFF.

V is TRBV19 and J is TRBJ1-5; D call uncertain. CDR3 length equals 13 residues. V lost 3 bases and J lost 6, with 9 bases in between. Germline lookup yields CDR1 LNHDA and CDR2 SQIVND (reference sequence). Here the CDR3 DNA reads TGTGCCAGTAGTATTCTGGTCAGTCAGCCCCAGCATTTT. Protein: CASSILVSQPQHF.

This chain links TRBV19 with TRBJ1-6, with 7 nucleotides matching TRBD1. The germline V gene has CDR1 LNHDA and CDR2 SQIVND (reference sequence). V dropped 2 bases and J dropped 6; count of bases not matched to a gene: 7. This CDR3 has 16 residues. CDR3 region: CASSIKGQTSNSPLHF. CDR3 nucleotide sequence: TGTGCCAGTAGTATAAAGGGACAGACATCTAATTCACCCCTCCACTTT.

V is TRBV29-1 and J is TRBJ1-1, with 9 bases identical to TRBD1. Germline CDR1 is SQVTM and CDR2 is ANQGSEA. CDR3 size: 12 residues. V was pared by 6 bases and J by 4 bases, with 3 bases of the junction left unmatched. For the CDR3, the DNA is TGCAGCGTGGACAGGGGTGCCACTGAAGCTTTCTTT. It encodes CSVDRGATEAFF.

In DNA form, the CDR3 reads TGTGCCAGCAGTAGAGACAGGGGTGGCTACACCTTC. This sequence encodes CASSRDRGGYTF. This chain connects TRBV12-3 or TRBV12-4 to TRBJ1-2, with TRBD1 matching over 8 bases. The CDR3 contains 12 residues. Trimming at V came to 5 bases and at J to 7 bases, leaving 3 bases not matched to a gene.

The chain recombines TRBV18 with TRBJ2-6, with 7 bases that match TRBD1. CDR1 is KGHSH, CDR2 LQKENI, per germline. Losses at the gene ends were 3 bases for V and 0 bases for J; bases not matched to a gene: 14. The CDR3 covers 20 residues. This CDR3 reads CASSPTNPGQTSSGANVLTF. In DNA form, the CDR3 reads TGTGCCAGCTCACCGACAAACCCGGGACAGACGAGCTCTGGGGCCAACGTCCTGACTTTC. The variable domain in full, with the rest retrieved from reference TRBV18 and TRBJ2-6, is NAGVMQNPRHLVRRRGQEARLRCSPMKGHSHVYWYRQLPEEGLKFMVYLQKENIIDESGMPKERFSAEFPKEGPSILRIQQVVRGDSAAYFCASSPTNPGQTSSGANVLTFGAGSRLTVL.

V usage is TRBV28 and J usage is TRBJ2-4; TRBD1 matches at 8 bases. The CDR3 consists of 16 residues. V was clipped by 6 bases and J by 1 base; unmatched bases: 8. Germline V gives CDR1 MDHEN, CDR2 SYDVKM. CDR3 coding DNA: TGTGCCAGCAGCCCAGGGGGCGCTGAGGCCAAAAACATTCAGTACTTC. Encoded protein: CASSPGGAEAKNIQYF.

The rearrangement links TRBV5-1 to TRBJ2-7; TRBD1 matches at 9 bases. The CDR3 runs to 14 residues. The ends lost 0 bases at V and 5 bases at J; junction bases unmatched: 3. The V gene's germline CDR1 is SGHRS and CDR2 YFSETQ. The CDR3 DNA follows: TGCGCCAGCAGCTTGGGCGGGACAGGGAACGAGCAGTACTTC. Amino acid sequence: CASSLGGTGNEQYF. Looking up the rest from reference TRBV5-1 and TRBJ2-7 gives the full variable domain: KAGVTQTPRYLIKTRGQQVTLSCSPISGHRSVSWYQQTPGQGLQFLFEYFSETQRNKGNFPGRFSGRQFSNSRSEMNVSTLELGDSALYLCASSLGGTGNEQYFGPGTRLTVT.

V is TRBV19 and J is TRBJ1-3; 7 nucleotides align to TRBD1. Trimming took 5 bases from V and 0 from J; bases not matched to a gene: 7. The CDR3 consists of 16 residues. In germline, CDR1 is LNHDA, CDR2 SQIVND (reference sequence). The DNA for the CDR3 is TGTGCCAGTAGTGTGGGGACAGTCTCCTCTGGAAACACCATATATTTT. Encoded protein: CASSVGTVSSGNTIYF.

This chain joins TRBV2 and TRBJ1-1; 11 nucleotides line up with TRBD1. Germline V gene sequence: CDR1 SNHLY, CDR2 FYNNEI. The CDR3 consists of 15 residues. J gave up 1 base and V 6 bases, and 4 bases lay outside the gene matches. DNA of the CDR3: TGTGCCAGCAGGGACAGGGGGCAGGGGAACACTGAAGCTTTCTTT. Translating it yields CASRDRGQGNTEAFF.

V usage is TRBV24-1 and J usage is TRBJ1-2, with 10 bases lining up with TRBD1. The V gene's germline CDR1 is KGHDR and CDR2 SFDVKD. The CDR3 is 17 amino acids. J gave up 3 bases and V 5 bases, and 11 bases lay outside the gene matches. The CDR3 sequence is CATSGPLDRGQHYGYTF. The CDR3 bases are TGTGCCACCAGTGGGCCCCTCGACAGGGGGCAACACTATGGCTACACCTTC.

The chain uses TRBV9 and TRBJ2-7; 8 bases line up with TRBD2. The V gene's germline CDR1 is SGDLS and CDR2 YYNGEE. The CDR3 runs 14 residues. Unmatched junction bases numbered 7, after V lost 4 bases and J lost 4 bases. The CDR3 bases are TGTGCCAGCAGCCCAGACCCTAGCGGGTACGAGCAGTACTTC. Translated: CASSPDPSGYEQYF.

The J gene is TRBJ2-7, the V gene TRBV6-1, with a possible D match to TRBD2 (5 bases). The CDR3 is made up of 18 amino acids. Trimming pared 2 bases from V and 1 base from J, leaving 21 bases between. CDR1 is MNHNS, CDR2 SASEGT, per germline. The CDR3 loop is CASSEFISRTRLSYEQYF. CDR3 DNA: TGTGCCAGCAGTGAATTTATATCCCGGACTCGTTTATCCTACGAGCAGTACTTC.

This CDR3 is CASTLAGGVNTGELFF. In nucleotides, the CDR3 is TGTGCCAGCACTCTGGCCGGTGGAGTTAACACCGGGGAGCTGTTTTTT. The chain couples TRBV2 to TRBJ2-2; D ambiguous. Trimming took off 7 bases at V and 2 bases at J, with 17 bases between the two ends. Germline V CDR1 and CDR2: SNHLY, FYNNEI. The length of the CDR3 is 16 residues.

The J gene is TRBJ2-7, the V gene TRBV15, with D possibly being TRBD2 (6 bases). Trimming pared 5 bases from V and 1 base from J, leaving 9 bases between. Germline V gene lookup returns CDR1 LNHNV and CDR2 YYDKDF (reference sequence). The CDR3 runs 13 residues. The CDR3 spells CATSPGTSYEQYF. CDR3 sequence (DNA): TGTGCCACCAGCCCGGGGACTTCCTACGAGCAGTACTTC.

This chain joins TRBV7-9 and TRBJ2-7; perhaps TRBD1 as D (6 bases). The V and J ends lost 1 base and 5 bases respectively, with 12 bases between them. The length of the CDR3 is 14 residues. Germline values: CDR1 SEHNR, CDR2 FQNEAQ (reference sequence). The CDR3 region has the DNA TGTGCCAGCAGCTTAGTACAGGGAAAGAACGAGCAGTACTTC. It translates to CASSLVQGKNEQYF. The complete variable domain, with remaining parts taken from reference TRBV7-9 and TRBJ2-7, reads DTGVSQNPRHKITKRGQNVTFRCDPISEHNRLYWYRQTLGQGPEFLTYFQNEAQLEKSRLLSDRFSAERPKGSFSTLEIQRTEQGDSAMYLCASSLVQGKNEQYFGPGTRLTVT.

This clone was seen once. V is TRBV6-5 and J is TRBJ2-5, with 10 nucleotides matching TRBD2. Germline V gene sequence: CDR1 MNHEY, CDR2 SVGAGI. The CDR3 length is 15 residues. Trimming took 4 bases from V and 3 from J; bases not matched to a gene: 5. The DNA for the CDR3 is TGTGCCAGCAGTTTCCTAGCGGGGGCAGAAGAGACCCAGTACTTC. Encoded protein: CASSFLAGAEETQYF.

The genes are TRBV7-6 and TRBJ1-2, with D possibly being TRBD1 (6 bases). The CDR3 covers 15 residues. CDR1 is SGHVS and CDR2 is FNYEAQ in the germline V gene. Trimming stripped 5 bases from V and 0 bases from J, with 13 bases between. In nucleotides, the CDR3 is TGTGCCAGCAGCGCGACAGGTCTAGCTAACTATGGCTACACCTTC. Amino acids: CASSATGLANYGYTF.

The chain has TRBV30 and TRBJ1-5; D is unclear. CDR1 and CDR2 from the germline V gene are GTSNPN and SVGIG (reference sequence). V was clipped by 4 bases and J by 5 bases, with 12 bases between them. CDR3 length equals 13 residues. The CDR3, as DNA: TGTGCCTGGAATTTGGCAGAATATCAGCCCCAGCATTTT. Protein product: CAWNLAEYQPQHF. Filled out from reference TRBV30 and TRBJ1-5, the complete variable domain reads SQTIHQWPATLVQPVGSPLSLECTVEGTSNPNLYWYRQAAGRGLQLLFYSVGIGQISSEVPQNLSASRPQDRQFILSSKKLLLSDSGFYLCAWNLAEYQPQHFGDGTRLSIL.